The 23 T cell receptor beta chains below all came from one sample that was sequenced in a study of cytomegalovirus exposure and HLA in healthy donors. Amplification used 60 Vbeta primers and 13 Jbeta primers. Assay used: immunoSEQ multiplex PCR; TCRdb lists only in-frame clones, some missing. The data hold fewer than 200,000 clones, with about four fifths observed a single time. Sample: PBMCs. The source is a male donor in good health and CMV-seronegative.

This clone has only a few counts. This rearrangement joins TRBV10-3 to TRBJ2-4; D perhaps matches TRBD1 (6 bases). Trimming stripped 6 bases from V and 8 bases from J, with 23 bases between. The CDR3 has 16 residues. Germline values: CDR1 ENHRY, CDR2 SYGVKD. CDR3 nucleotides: TGTGCCATCAGCGCCGAGGGAAGCGCCGAGGGGGACATTCAGTACTTC. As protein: CAISAEGSAEGDIQYF.

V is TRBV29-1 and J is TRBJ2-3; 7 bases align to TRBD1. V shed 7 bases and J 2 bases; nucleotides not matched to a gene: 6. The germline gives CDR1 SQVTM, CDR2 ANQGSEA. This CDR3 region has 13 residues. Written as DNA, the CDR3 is TGCAGCGCAATGGGACAGCTCACAGATACGCAGTATTTT. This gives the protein CSAMGQLTDTQYF.

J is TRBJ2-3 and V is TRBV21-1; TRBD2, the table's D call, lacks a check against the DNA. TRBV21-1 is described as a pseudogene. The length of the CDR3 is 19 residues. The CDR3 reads CASSRGLAGGSTSTDTQYF. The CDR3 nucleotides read TGTGCCAGCAGCAGGGGACTAGCGGGGGGCTCTACTAGCACAGATACGCAGTATTTT.

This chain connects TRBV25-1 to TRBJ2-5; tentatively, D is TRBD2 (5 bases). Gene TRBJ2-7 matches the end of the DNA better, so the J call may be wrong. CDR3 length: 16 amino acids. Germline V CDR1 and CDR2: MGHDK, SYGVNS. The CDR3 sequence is CASSAAREPPPYEQYF. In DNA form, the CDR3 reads TGTGCCAGCAGTGCCGCCCGGGAACCTCCCCCCTACGAGCAGTACTTC.

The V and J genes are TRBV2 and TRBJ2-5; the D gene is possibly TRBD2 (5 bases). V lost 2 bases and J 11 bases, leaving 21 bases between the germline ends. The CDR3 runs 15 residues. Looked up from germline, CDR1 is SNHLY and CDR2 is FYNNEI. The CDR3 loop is CASSELIGPQREQYF. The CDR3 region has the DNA TGTGCCAGCAGTGAACTGATCGGACCTCAGAGGGAGCAGTACTTC.

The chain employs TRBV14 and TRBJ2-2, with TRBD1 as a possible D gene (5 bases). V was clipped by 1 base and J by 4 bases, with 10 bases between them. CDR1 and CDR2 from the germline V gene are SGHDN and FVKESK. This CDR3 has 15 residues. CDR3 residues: CASSQVWQGTGELFF. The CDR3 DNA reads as TGTGCCAGCAGCCAAGTTTGGCAGGGCACCGGGGAGCTGTTTTTT. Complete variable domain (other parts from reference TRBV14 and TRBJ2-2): EAGVTQFPSHSVIEKGQTVTLRCDPISGHDNLYWYRRVMGKEIKFLLHFVKESKQDESGMPNNRFLAERTGGTYSTLKVQPAELEDSGVYFCASSQVWQGTGELFFGEGSRLTVL.

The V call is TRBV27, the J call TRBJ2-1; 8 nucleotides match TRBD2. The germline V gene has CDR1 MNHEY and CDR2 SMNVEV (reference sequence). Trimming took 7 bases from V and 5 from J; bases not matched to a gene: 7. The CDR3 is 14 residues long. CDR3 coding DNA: TGTGCCAGCAACCCACTAGCGGCCCACAATGAGCAGTTCTTC. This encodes CASNPLAAHNEQFF.

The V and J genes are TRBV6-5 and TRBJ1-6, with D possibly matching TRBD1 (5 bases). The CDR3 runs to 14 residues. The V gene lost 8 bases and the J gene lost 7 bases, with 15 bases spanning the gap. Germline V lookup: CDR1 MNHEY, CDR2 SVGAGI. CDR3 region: CASGSGRPNSPLHF. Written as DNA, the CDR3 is TGTGCCAGCGGATCAGGGCGGCCGAATTCACCCCTCCACTTT.

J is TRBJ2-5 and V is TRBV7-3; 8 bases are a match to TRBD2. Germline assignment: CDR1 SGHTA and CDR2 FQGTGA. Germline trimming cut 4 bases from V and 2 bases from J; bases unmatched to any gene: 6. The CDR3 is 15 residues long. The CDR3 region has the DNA TGTGCCAGCAGCTGGGGTACTAGCGGACAAGAGACCCAGTACTTC. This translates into CASSWGTSGQETQYF.

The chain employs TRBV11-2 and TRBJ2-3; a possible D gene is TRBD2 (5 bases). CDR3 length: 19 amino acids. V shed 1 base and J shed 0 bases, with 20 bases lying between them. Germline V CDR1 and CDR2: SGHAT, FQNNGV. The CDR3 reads CASSLAWTRRRISTDTQYF. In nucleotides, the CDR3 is TGTGCCAGCAGCTTAGCCTGGACTCGCCGGCGTATTAGCACAGATACGCAGTATTTT.

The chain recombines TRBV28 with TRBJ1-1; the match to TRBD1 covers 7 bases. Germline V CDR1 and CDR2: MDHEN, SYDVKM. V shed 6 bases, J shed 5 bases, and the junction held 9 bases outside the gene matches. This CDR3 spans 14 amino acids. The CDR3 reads CASRVDRARTEAFF. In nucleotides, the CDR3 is TGTGCCAGCAGGGTCGACAGGGCGCGGACTGAAGCTTTCTTT.

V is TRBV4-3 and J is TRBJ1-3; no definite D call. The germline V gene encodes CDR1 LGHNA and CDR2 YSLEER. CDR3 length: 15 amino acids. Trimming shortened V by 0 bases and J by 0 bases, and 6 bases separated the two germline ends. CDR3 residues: CASSQDPLSGNTIYF. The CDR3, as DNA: TGCGCCAGCAGCCAAGACCCCCTCTCTGGAAACACCATATATTTT.

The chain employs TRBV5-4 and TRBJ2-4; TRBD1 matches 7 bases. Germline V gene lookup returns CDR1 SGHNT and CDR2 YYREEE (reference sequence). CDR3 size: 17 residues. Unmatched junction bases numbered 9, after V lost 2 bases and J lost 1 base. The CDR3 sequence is CASSFRHPRGAKNIQYF. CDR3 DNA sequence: TGTGCCAGCAGCTTCCGCCACCCCAGGGGGGCCAAAAACATTCAGTACTTC.

In DNA form, the CDR3 reads TGTGCCAGCGTAAGACTCCATAACAGGGGGCAGATAGCCTACGAGCAGTACTTC. It is translated as CASVRLHNRGQIAYEQYF. V and J are TRBV28 and TRBJ2-7, with TRBD1 matching 9 bases. Trimming cost V 8 bases and J 2 bases; bases outside gene matches: 19. The CDR3 is made up of 18 amino acids. CDR1 and CDR2 from the germline V gene are MDHEN and SYDVKM.

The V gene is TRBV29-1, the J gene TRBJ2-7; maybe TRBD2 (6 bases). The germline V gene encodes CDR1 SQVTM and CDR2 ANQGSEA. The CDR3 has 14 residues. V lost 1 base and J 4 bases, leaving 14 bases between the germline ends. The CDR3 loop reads CSVEVHGSGYEQYF. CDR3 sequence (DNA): TGCAGCGTTGAAGTCCACGGGAGTGGGTACGAGCAGTACTTC.

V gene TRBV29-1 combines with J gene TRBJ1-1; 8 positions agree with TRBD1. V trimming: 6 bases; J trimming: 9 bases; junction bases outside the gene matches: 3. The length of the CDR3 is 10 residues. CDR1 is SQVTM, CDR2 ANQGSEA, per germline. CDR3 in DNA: TGCAGCGTAGGACAGGGACAAGCTTTCTTT. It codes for CSVGQGQAFF.

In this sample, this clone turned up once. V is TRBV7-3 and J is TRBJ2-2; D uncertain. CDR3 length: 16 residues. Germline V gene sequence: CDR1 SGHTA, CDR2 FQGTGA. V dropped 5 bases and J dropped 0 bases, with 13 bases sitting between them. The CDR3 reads CASSPGPKSNTGELFF. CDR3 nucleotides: TGTGCCAGCAGCCCCGGTCCGAAATCGAACACCGGGGAGCTGTTTTTT.

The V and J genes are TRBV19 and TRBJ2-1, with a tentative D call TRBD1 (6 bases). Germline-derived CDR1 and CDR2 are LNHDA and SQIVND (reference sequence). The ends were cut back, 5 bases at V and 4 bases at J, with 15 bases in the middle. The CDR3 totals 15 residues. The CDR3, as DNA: TGTGCCAGTAGTCCAGGACAGTCTTCTTACAATGAGCAGTTCTTC. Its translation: CASSPGQSSYNEQFF.

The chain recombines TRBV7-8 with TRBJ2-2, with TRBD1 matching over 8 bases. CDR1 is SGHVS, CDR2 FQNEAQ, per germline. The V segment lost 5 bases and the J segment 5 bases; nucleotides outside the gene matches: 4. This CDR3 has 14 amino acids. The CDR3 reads CASSAGGLTGELFF. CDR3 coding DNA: TGTGCCAGCAGCGCAGGGGGCTTGACCGGGGAGCTGTTTTTT.

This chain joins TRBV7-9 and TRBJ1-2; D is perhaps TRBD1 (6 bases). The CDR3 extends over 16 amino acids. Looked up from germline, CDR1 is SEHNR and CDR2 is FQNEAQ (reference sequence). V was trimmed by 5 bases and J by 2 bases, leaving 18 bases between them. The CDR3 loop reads CASSPPRGGQNYGYTF. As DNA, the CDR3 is TGTGCCAGCAGCCCTCCCCGAGGGGGACAAAACTATGGCTACACCTTC.

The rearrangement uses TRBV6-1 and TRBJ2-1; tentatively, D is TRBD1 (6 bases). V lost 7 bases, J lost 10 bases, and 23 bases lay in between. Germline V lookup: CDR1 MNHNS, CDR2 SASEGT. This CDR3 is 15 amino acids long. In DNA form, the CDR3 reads TGTGCCAGCACAGGACATACCCGACAGGTCTCGGAGCAGTTCTTC. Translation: CASTGHTRQVSEQFF.

CDR3 DNA sequence: TGTGCCAGCAGCTTGCGAGTCAGGGGTAATACGCAGTATTTT. This translates into CASSLRVRGNTQYF. This chain uses TRBV5-8 with TRBJ2-3, with D possibly being TRBD1 (6 bases). The CDR3 is 14 residues long. V lost 1 base to trimming and J lost 7 bases, with 13 bases between them. From germline, CDR1 is SGHTS and CDR2 YDEGEE.

CDR3 coding DNA: TGTGCCAGCAGCTGTCCCACGAAAAGAGGGCATGAGCAGTTCTTC. Protein sequence: CASSCPTKRGHEQFF. This sequence joins TRBV7-8 and TRBJ2-1; tentatively, D is TRBD2 (5 bases). V was shortened by 4 bases and J by 8 bases, with 18 bases between the two germline ends. The CDR3 runs 15 residues. Germline assignment: CDR1 SGHVS and CDR2 FQNEAQ. Filled out from reference TRBV7-8 and TRBJ2-1, the complete variable domain reads GAGVSQSPRYKVAKRGQDVALRCDPISGHVSLFWYQQALGQGPEFLTYFQNEAQLDKSGLPSDRFFAERPEGSVSTLKIQRTQQEDSAVYLCASSCPTKRGHEQFFGPGTRLTVL.